This TCR beta chain was profiled in a study of radiation and T cells in renal cell carcinoma. In this sample, this clone turned up once. Libraries were prepared by immunoSEQ multiplex PCR; TCRdb keeps only in-frame clonotypes and omits some of them. The data contain approximately 150,000 clones, 86% of them singletons. Time point denoted: blood 4 weeks post-SBRT, at nephrectomy. Treatment of the sample: 15 Gy SBRT to primary tumor, nephrectomy 4 weeks later. Radiation-treated patients gave blood at baseline, week 2 and week 4. The receptor comes from a woman in her forties or fifties with renal cell carcinoma. Sequencing was performed on blood, taken from a patient whose treatment included radiotherapy and nephrectomy.

Written as DNA, the CDR3 is TGTGCCAGCAGCTTGTTCTCCCGCAGGGACTATCAGCCCCAGCATTTT. Protein: CASSLFSRRDYQPQHF. This chain connects TRBV5-6 to TRBJ1-5; the D gene is possibly TRBD1 (5 bases). Trimming stripped 1 base from V and 5 bases from J, with 16 bases between. CDR1 is SGHDT, CDR2 YYEEEE, per germline. The CDR3 length is 16 residues.